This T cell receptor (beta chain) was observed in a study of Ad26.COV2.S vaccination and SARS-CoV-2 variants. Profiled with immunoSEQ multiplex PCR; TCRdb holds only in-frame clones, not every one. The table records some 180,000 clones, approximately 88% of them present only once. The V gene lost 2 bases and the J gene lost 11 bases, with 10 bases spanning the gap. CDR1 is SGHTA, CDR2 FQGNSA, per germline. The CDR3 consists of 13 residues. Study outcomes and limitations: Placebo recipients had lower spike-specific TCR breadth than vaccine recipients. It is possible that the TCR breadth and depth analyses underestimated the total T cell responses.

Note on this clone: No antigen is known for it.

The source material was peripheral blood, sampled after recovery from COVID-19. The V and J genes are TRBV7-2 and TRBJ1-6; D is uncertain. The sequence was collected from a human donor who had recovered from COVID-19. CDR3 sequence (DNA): TGTGCCAGCAGCTTAAACGTGGGAACACCCCTCCACTTT. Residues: CASSLNVGTPLHF.